Below, one T cell receptor beta chain is given with its context. The data were taken from a study of control samples from healthy donors and cancer patients. This table comes from immunoSEQ multiplex PCR, and its TCRdb copy is limited to in-frame clones, with some not included. The table includes over 8,000 clones, just over 90% detected once. The sequencing input was PBMCs. This TCR derives from a man between 60 and 75 years old with colorectal cancer.

The CDR3 here is CASSLYGERGYTF. The CDR3 DNA is TGCGCCAGCAGCTTGTACGGGGAACGGGGCTACACCTTC. The chain is built from TRBV5-1 and TRBJ1-2; no clear D. The ends were cut back, 1 base at V and 8 bases at J, with 12 bases in the middle. The germline gives CDR1 SGHRS, CDR2 YFSETQ. This CDR3 contains 13 residues.